Listed below are T cell receptor beta chains from one sample, sequenced in a study of shared clonotypes between healthy human individuals. The method was immunoSEQ multiplex PCR; TCRdb's version includes in-frame clones alone and lacks a portion of them. The repertoire holds about 2.1 million clones, with roughly 93% as singletons. The sample comprised naive CD8+ T cells from PBMCs. Source of these receptors: a man between 18 and 29 years old in good health. Some clones in this sample may be carry-over from other donors' samples. Each CDR3 is given with its conserved first and last residue. The D gene is left open where the match is weak. Size values are once, few and many counts, or a class for expanded clones, and some rows have none.

clone size,J gene,V gene,D gene,CDR3 protein,CDR3 DNA
.,TRBJ2-5,TRBV27,.,CATRGGWETQYF,TGTGCCACCAGGGGGGGGTGGGAGACCCAGTACTTC
.,TRBJ1-1,TRBV6-5,.,CASSYQGLGAGTEAFF,TGTGCCAGCAGTTACCAGGGCTTAGGTGCCGGCACTGAAGCTTTCTTT
.,TRBJ2-7,TRBV27,.,CAPNGGLAYEQYF,TGTGCCCCGAACGGGGGGCTAGCCTACGAGCAGTACTTC
.,TRBJ2-5,TRBV25-1,TRBD2,CASKEVGEGETQYF,TGTGCCAGCAAGGAGGTCGGGGAGGGAGAGACCCAGTACTTC
once,TRBJ2-3,TRBV27,TRBD2,CASTLGGSSDTQYF,TGTGCCAGCACCCTGGGCGGGAGTTCAGATACGCAGTATTTT
.,TRBJ2-7,TRBV11-2,TRBD2,CASSLGARESEQYF,TGTGCCAGCAGCTTAGGGGCGCGGGAGAGCGAACAGTACTTC
.,TRBJ2-7,TRBV21-1,.,CASSKDSIGQPARAYEQYF,TGTGCCAGCAGCAAAGATTCCATCGGACAGCCTGCCAGGGCCTACGAGCAGTACTTC
.,TRBJ2-1,TRBV9,.,CASSVDGNKYNEQFF,TGTGCCAGCAGCGTAGACGGGAATAAGTACAATGAGCAGTTCTTC
.,TRBJ2-7,TRBV4-2,TRBD2,CASSQEEPLAGSYEQYF,TGTGCCAGCAGCCAAGAGGAGCCACTAGCGGGGTCCTACGAGCAGTACTTC
.,TRBJ1-5,TRBV16,.,CASSQSVGVGEPQHF,TGTGCCAGCAGCCAATCTGTGGGGGTTGGTGAGCCCCAGCATTTT
once,TRBJ1-2,TRBV6-1,TRBD1,CASSDRPGQGPTNYGYTF,TGTGCCAGCAGTGATAGACCGGGACAGGGGCCTACTAACTATGGCTACACCTTC
.,TRBJ2-7,TRBV7-2,.,CASSLGTGGAYEQYF,TGTGCCAGCAGCTTAGGGACCGGGGGCGCCTACGAGCAGTACTTC
once,TRBJ2-7,TRBV6-5,.,CASSYVESYEQYF,TGTGCCAGCAGTTACGTGGAAAGCTACGAGCAGTACTTC
.,TRBJ1-1,TRBV28,.,CASSLIQNTEAFF,TGTGCCAGCAGTTTAATACAGAACACTGAAGCTTTCTTT
.,TRBJ1-3,TRBV9,.,CASSARTDTIYF,TGTGCCAGCAGCGCCCGGACGGACACCATATATTTT
.,TRBJ1-1,TRBV18,.,CASSPPEGRNTEAFF,TGTGCCAGCTCACCACCGGAGGGGAGAAACACTGAAGCTTTCTTT
.,TRBJ2-1,TRBV15,.,CATSSRLVGLDNEQFF,TGTGCCACCAGCAGCCGACTTGTTGGCTTGGACAATGAGCAGTTCTTC
.,TRBJ2-3,TRBV4-1,.,CASSQGVDDTQYF,TGCGCCAGCAGCCAAGGTGTAGATGATACGCAGTATTTT
.,TRBJ2-7,TRBV6-5,.,CASNSRRGRAYEQYF,TGTGCCAGCAACTCCCGTCGGGGGCGGGCGTACGAGCAGTACTTC
.,TRBJ2-1,TRBV29-1,TRBD2,CSVEGGVIAGGTSYNEQFF,TGCAGCGTTGAAGGTGGAGTGATAGCGGGAGGAACATCCTACAATGAGCAGTTCTTC
.,TRBJ2-5,TRBV7-8,TRBD1,CASSDRGYQETQYF,TGTGCCAGCAGCGACAGGGGCTACCAAGAGACCCAGTACTTC
.,TRBJ1-5,TRBV18,TRBD1,CASSPDRVLGNQPQHF,TGTGCCAGCTCACCAGACAGGGTGTTAGGCAATCAGCCCCAGCATTTT
.,TRBJ2-7,TRBV7-9,TRBD2,CASSYPLAGRSSYEQYF,TGTGCCAGCAGCTATCCTTTAGCGGGCCGGAGCTCCTACGAGCAGTACTTC